This record concerns one T cell receptor (beta chain) sequence. Its matching antigen is unknown. This specimen comes from a study of PD-1 blockade in classical Hodgkin lymphoma. Study-wide background: It was nivolumab at 3 mg/kg, given intravenously every 2 weeks, that patients received.

Unmatched junction bases numbered 8, after V lost 4 bases and J lost 2 bases. CDR1 SEHNR and CDR2 FQNEAQ come from the germline V gene (reference sequence). The length of the CDR3 is 15 residues. TCRdb's table, derived via immunoSEQ multiplex PCR, lists solely in-frame clones and lacks some. The table lists some 45,000 clones, about 77% of them singletons. Regarding time point: cycle 4 day 1 (C4D1), after five to seven weeks of nivolumab. Each and every patient relapsed after autologous stem cell transplantation, and patients got differing brentuximab vedotin exposure. Best responses were complete response, partial response or progressive disease. Overall study findings and caveats: Whoever responded completely had baseline diversity much like that seen in newly diagnosed patients. In newly diagnosed patients, baseline TCR diversity was reportedly below that of healthy donors.

The rearrangement links TRBV7-9 to TRBJ2-7; 7 bases match TRBD2. This receptor was identified in a human donor with classical Hodgkin lymphoma. This specimen was peripheral blood mononuclear cells (PBMCs), taken before the fourth cycle of nivolumab. The chain's CDR3 is CASSSGWEGTYEQYF. The DNA of the CDR3 is TGTGCCAGCAGCTCAGGGTGGGAGGGAACCTACGAGCAGTACTTC.